What follows is one TCR beta chain and its context. This clonotype was recorded many times. Which antigen it targets is not known. Base qualities are not at hand, and no much larger clone is one base apart. V is clipped by 3 bases and J by 6 bases, and the sequence between their germline boundaries is 17 bases long. CDR1 and CDR2 are drawn from the germline V gene: MDHEN, SYDVKM. The CDR3 measures 15 amino acids from cysteine to phenylalanine. The retained sequence is limited to the CDR3, 45 bases, with the frame set at the first base. The time point label corresponds to: before trial treatment. Donors were enrolled in RACIN, a single-arm phase I dose-escalation trial combining nivolumab, ipilimumab, aspirin, low-dose cyclophosphamide and low-dose radiotherapy. Eligible patients had advanced, TIL-negative solid tumors. This sample was taken from a study of low-dose radiotherapy and immunotherapy resistance in tumors (dated 2022 in TCRdb). Background for the entire study: In Cohort 1, 0.5 Gy per fraction was delivered every 2 weeks, and a total PTV dose of 6.5 Gy was prescribed. Starting on cycle 1 day 1, patients took 300 mg of aspirin by mouth once daily for four cycles. Cyclophosphamide 200 mg/m2 was given intravenously every two weeks, one day before each radiation and immunotherapy administration. No randomization into treatment groups was done for the people taking part in the trial. Eight patients were included in the translational analysis, namely three from the first dose cohort plus the first five from the second dose cohort. In Cohort 2, 1 Gy per fraction was delivered every two weeks, for a total of 13 Gy over 26 weeks. Nivolumab and ipilimumab were both given intravenously, with nivolumab at a 240 mg flat dose every two weeks and ipilimumab at 1 mg/kg every six weeks.

Sequencer: Illumina HiSeq 2500. First-strand cDNA was synthesized with Superscript III and a set of TRAV- and TRBV-specific primers, covering both TCRalpha and TCRbeta chains. TCRs were amplified with Phusion for 20 PCR cycles, with a constant-region primer paired with the adapter attached to the V primers. The isolated mRNA was amplified using the MessageAmp II aRNA Amplification Kit, with in vitro transcription performed for 16 hours at 37 degrees C. The Dynabeads mRNA DIRECT Purification Kit was used to isolate mRNA for TCR sequencing. Indexed Illumina adapters were added in a second Phusion PCR of around 27 cycles, and the PCR products were purified with AMPure XP beads. The study's processing was this. Custom Perl scripts were used to pool TCR sequences that encoded the same protein, to remove out-of-frame sequences, and to calculate the abundance of each clonotype. Any TCR sequence supported by only a single read was excluded from analysis. Repertoire metrics included Shannon entropy, Gini index, clonality, richness, and frequency of TCRs shared between repertoires. The raw public data were reprocessed by TCRdb itself: fastp quality trimming at Q25, MiXCR clonotype calling, in-frame beta chains only. Entries that share a CDR3 protein sequence are merged under the most common genes and DNA. The V and J calls were not made by the authors but by TCRdb's processing. This sample lists 65,000 to 95,000 distinct CDR3 sequences; 18% were detected once. The ten largest clonotypes hold 4.5% to 7.5% of the sample.

Recombination connected TRBV28 to TRBJ1-1; no D gene call is confident. The specimen was PBMCs, collected before treatment. This TCR came from a male donor with prostate cancer. The DNA reads as follows: TGTGCCAGCAGTTTCCGGAGGATTTGGTCGCCTGAAGCTTTCTTT. Its translation is CASSFRRIWSPEAFF.